A single sample gave rise to the 20 T cell receptor beta chains below, sequenced in a study of shared clonotypes between healthy human individuals. Data came from immunoSEQ multiplex PCR; TCRdb stores just in-frame clones and leaves some out. The repertoire includes under 650,000 clones, around 96% of them detected once, and approximately 0.06% sits in the top ten. Sequencing was carried out using naive CD4+ T cells sorted from blood. This sample's subset: CD45RA+ positively selected. Receptors were obtained from a woman aged 30 to 39 in good health.

The rearrangement links TRBV5-6 to TRBJ2-7; 7 nucleotides match TRBD1. The germline V gene has CDR1 SGHDT and CDR2 YYEEEE. The CDR3 covers 13 residues. The trim removed 6 bases at V and 5 bases at J, leaving 8 bases unmatched. The DNA for the CDR3 is TGTGCCAGCAAAAACAGGGGAGTCGACGAGCAGTACTTC. It encodes CASKNRGVDEQYF.

The rearrangement links TRBV20-1 to TRBJ1-2, with no clear D. Trimming stripped 2 bases from V and 4 bases from J, with 2 bases between. Germline V lookup: CDR1 DFQATT, CDR2 SNEGSKA (reference sequence). The length of the CDR3 is 10 residues. CDR3 amino acids: CSARFYGYTF. CDR3 nucleotide sequence: TGCAGTGCTAGATTCTATGGCTACACCTTC.

The gene calls are TRBV19 and TRBJ2-5; either TRBD1 or TRBD2 may fit D (6 bases each). The tail of the sequence fits TRBJ2-7 better, so the J call may be wrong. The CDR3 covers 15 residues. CDR1 is LNHDA, CDR2 SQIVND, per germline (reference sequence). The CDR3 loop reads CASSTGLQGGYEQYF. For the CDR3, the DNA is TGTGCCAGTAGTACGGGACTCCAAGGGGGCTACGAGCAGTACTTC.

The V and J genes are TRBV6-6 and TRBJ2-1; 11 bases map to TRBD1. V lost 5 bases, J lost 2 bases, and 5 bases stayed unmatched. Germline V gene lookup returns CDR1 MNHNY and CDR2 SVGAGI (reference sequence). The CDR3 consists of 16 residues. This CDR3 reads CASSRRTGGTYNEQFF. The CDR3 nucleotides are TGTGCCAGCAGTCGGAGGACAGGGGGCACCTACAATGAGCAGTTCTTC.

The rearrangement joins TRBV2 to TRBJ1-4; 8 nucleotides match TRBD1. Germline-derived CDR1 and CDR2 are SNHLY and FYNNEI. V gave up 4 bases and J gave up 3 bases; unmatched junction bases: 1. The CDR3 loop spans 14 amino acids. The CDR3 nucleotides are TGTGCCAGCAGTGTACAGGGGGCTAATGAAAAACTGTTTTTT. It codes for CASSVQGANEKLFF. Using reference TRBV2 and TRBJ1-4 for the parts outside the CDR3, the full variable domain is EPEVTQTPSHQVTQMGQEVILRCVPISNHLYFYWYRQILGQKVEFLVSFYNNEISEKSEIFDDQFSVERPDGSNFTLKIRSTKLEDSAMYFCASSVQGANEKLFFGSGTQLSVL.

This chain connects TRBV9 to TRBJ2-1; D is perhaps TRBD2 (6 bases). V was pared by 4 bases and J by 2 bases, with 13 bases between. The germline V gene encodes CDR1 SGDLS and CDR2 YYNGEE. The CDR3 length is 15 residues. The CDR3 DNA sequence: TGTGCCAGCAGCACGACTAGTATAGCCTACAATGAGCAGTTCTTC. Its protein product is CASSTTSIAYNEQFF. The variable domain in full, completed from reference TRBV9 and TRBJ2-1, reads DSGVTQTPKHLITATGQRVTLRCSPRSGDLSVYWYQQSLDQGLQFLIQYYNGEERAKGNILERFSAQQFPDLHSELNLSSLELGDSALYFCASSTTSIAYNEQFFGPGTRLTVL.

Written as DNA, the CDR3 is TGCGCCAGCAGTGAGCCCGGGACAGAGAATCAGCCCCAGCATTTT. This encodes CASSEPGTENQPQHF. The gene calls are TRBV10-2 and TRBJ1-5; 7 bases are shared with TRBD1. The CDR3 sequence is 15 residues long. Losses at the gene ends were 2 bases for V and 4 bases for J; bases not matched to a gene: 5. Germline-derived CDR1 and CDR2 are WSHSY and SAAADI.

In its sample, this clone was seen a few times. The chain couples TRBV2 to TRBJ1-1, with TRBD1 matching 9 bases. The trim removed 6 bases at V and 3 bases at J, leaving 5 bases unmatched. The CDR3 is made up of 14 amino acids. Germline V gives CDR1 SNHLY, CDR2 FYNNEI. The CDR3 sequence: CASRQQGAHTEAFF. CDR3 bases: TGTGCCAGCAGGCAACAGGGGGCACACACTGAAGCTTTCTTT. The full variable domain, rest sourced from reference TRBV2 and TRBJ1-1, is EPEVTQTPSHQVTQMGQEVILRCVPISNHLYFYWYRQILGQKVEFLVSFYNNEISEKSEIFDDQFSVERPDGSNFTLKIRSTKLEDSAMYFCASRQQGAHTEAFFGQGTRLTVV.

The rearrangement links TRBV7-3 to TRBJ2-7, with 10 bases lining up with TRBD2. The CDR3 is made up of 14 amino acids. V lost 3 bases and J lost 4; bases outside the gene matches: 3. The germline V gene has CDR1 SGHTA and CDR2 FQGTGA. In DNA form, the CDR3 reads TGTGCCAGCAGCTTGGGAGCGGGAGGGTACGAGCAGTACTTC. Translating gives CASSLGAGGYEQYF.

The rearrangement links TRBV20-1 to TRBJ2-5; maybe TRBD2 (5 bases). V lost 1 base to trimming and J lost 5 bases, with 5 bases between them. The germline V gene has CDR1 DFQATT and CDR2 SNEGSKA (reference sequence). The CDR3 is 11 residues long. In DNA, the CDR3 is TGCAGTGCTAGAGGGAGGGAGACCCAGTACTTC. It is translated as CSARGRETQYF.

This chain connects TRBV5-4 to TRBJ2-5; D is unresolved. The germline V gene has CDR1 SGHNT and CDR2 YYREEE (reference sequence). The CDR3 covers 12 residues. V was cut by 4 bases and J by 3 bases, with 7 bases left in between. DNA for the CDR3: TGTGCCAGCAGCCGGACGGAAGAGACCCAGTACTTC. It is translated as CASSRTEETQYF.

A single count supports this clone. The chain is built from TRBV27 and TRBJ2-3, with 7 bases aligning to TRBD2. Germline V gives CDR1 MNHEY, CDR2 SMNVEV (reference sequence). The CDR3 totals 16 residues. Losses at the gene ends were 4 bases for V and 0 bases for J; bases not matched to a gene: 7. CDR3 bases: TGTGCCAGCAGTTCCGCGGGAGTACCTAGCACAGATACGCAGTATTTT. This encodes CASSSAGVPSTDTQYF.

The chain is built from TRBV5-1 and TRBJ1-1; D uncertain. CDR1 is SGHRS and CDR2 is YFSETQ in the germline V gene. Trimming stripped 1 base from V and 1 base from J, with 8 bases between. The CDR3 is 14 amino acids. DNA of the CDR3: TGCGCCAGCAGCTTGCCACGACAGAACACTGAAGCTTTCTTT. Encoded protein: CASSLPRQNTEAFF.

The CDR3 loop reads CAISASGPSYEQYF. In nucleotides, the CDR3 is TGTGCCATCAGTGCTAGCGGACCCTCCTACGAGCAGTACTTC. This sequence joins TRBV10-3 and TRBJ2-7; 7 nucleotides agree with TRBD2. The germline CDR1 and CDR2 sequences are ENHRY and SYGVKD. The V and J ends lost 4 bases and 0 bases, in that order; junction bases with no gene match: 3. The CDR3 contains 14 residues.

Notes on this clone: In the same sample, other DNA sequences code for this CDR3. This sequence joins TRBV15 and TRBJ1-3; D is undetermined. Trimming took off 8 bases at V and 0 bases at J, with 8 bases between the two ends. Germline V gene sequence: CDR1 LNHNV, CDR2 YYDKDF (reference sequence). The CDR3 length is 13 residues. CDR3 loop: CATSRDSGNTIYF. The CDR3 DNA sequence: TGTGCCACCTCCCGAGACTCTGGAAACACCATATATTTT.

The chain is built from TRBV5-1 and TRBJ2-1, with TRBD2 matching over 11 bases. Trimming cost V 4 bases and J 0 bases; bases outside gene matches: 3. The CDR3 consists of 16 residues. Looked up from germline, CDR1 is SGHRS and CDR2 is YFSETQ. The CDR3 nucleotides read TGCGCCAGCAGCACTACTAGCGGGAGCTCCTACAATGAGCAGTTCTTC. The encoded protein is CASSTTSGSSYNEQFF.

The rearrangement joins TRBV6-6 to TRBJ1-1, with 9 bases identical to TRBD1. This CDR3 region has 12 residues. Germline trimming cut 2 bases from V and 8 bases from J; bases unmatched to any gene: 0. Per germline, CDR1 MNHNY and CDR2 SVGAGI (reference sequence). The CDR3 sequence is CASSYGQGEAFF. The CDR3 DNA sequence: TGTGCCAGCAGTTACGGACAGGGGGAAGCTTTCTTT.

The chain is built from TRBV27 and TRBJ2-3, with 9 bases lining up with TRBD1. Germline CDR1 reads MNHEY; CDR2 reads SMNVEV (reference sequence). The CDR3 loop spans 15 amino acids. J lost 2 bases, V lost 2 bases, and 2 bases had no gene match. The CDR3 sequence is CASSLNRGLTDTQYF. In DNA form, the CDR3 reads TGTGCCAGCAGTTTAAACAGGGGGCTCACAGATACGCAGTATTTT.

The chain carries TRBV6-6 and TRBJ1-5; the match to TRBD1 covers 9 bases. The ends lost 5 bases at V and 6 bases at J; junction bases unmatched: 8. The germline V gene has CDR1 MNHNY and CDR2 SVGAGI (reference sequence). The CDR3 runs 15 residues. The CDR3 region has the DNA TGTGCCAGCAGTCTCGACAGGGGGAAAGGTCAGCCCCAGCATTTT. Translated: CASSLDRGKGQPQHF.

The chain couples TRBV27 to TRBJ1-2; 10 bases line up with TRBD1. With V trimmed by 4 bases and J by 4 bases, 9 bases remained unmatched. Germline V gene lookup returns CDR1 MNHEY and CDR2 SMNVEV (reference sequence). The CDR3 extends over 16 amino acids. The CDR3 nucleotides are TGTGCCAGCAGTTCAGCAGACAGGGGGCTTCCCTATGGCTACACCTTC. Amino acid sequence: CASSSADRGLPYGYTF.